These 16 T cell receptor beta chains share one sample of origin, sequenced in a study of T cell clones after liver transplantation. TCRdb's table, derived via immunoSEQ multiplex PCR, lists solely in-frame clones and lacks some. The sample shows 75,000 to 100,000 clones, roughly 80% of them seen only once. The starting material was CD4+ T cells from blood, obtained approximately 3.5 years after liver transplant. These receptors all stem from a human patient who received a liver transplant. Part of the T cells may come from the graft donor.

Details on this clone: The junction departs from the called germline gene at one end, perhaps through a read error. J is TRBJ1-1 and V is TRBV29-1, with D uncertain. This CDR3 contains 11 residues. CDR1 SQVTM and CDR2 ANQGSEA come from the germline V gene. CDR3 sequence: CIVNGNTEAFF. The CDR3, as DNA: TGCATCGTTAACGGGAACACTGAAGCTTTCTTT.

The V gene is TRBV6-5, the J gene TRBJ1-5; D ambiguous. There are 13 residues in the CDR3. The V end was cut by 0 bases, the J end by 5 bases, with 5 bases between. CDR1 is MNHEY and CDR2 is SVGAGI in the germline V gene. CDR3 region: CASSYSNHQPQHF. The CDR3 DNA follows: TGTGCCAGCAGTTACTCGAATCATCAGCCCCAGCATTTT.

The chain recombines TRBV28 with TRBJ1-2; 9 positions agree with TRBD1. CDR1 and CDR2 (germline): MDHEN, SYDVKM. Germline trimming cut 7 bases from V and 8 bases from J; bases unmatched to any gene: 14. This CDR3 is built from 15 residues. The CDR3 nucleotides read TGTGCCAGCACCACCTCCCCCGGGACAGGGTTAGGCTACACCTTC. This sequence encodes CASTTSPGTGLGYTF.

This clone was recorded a few times. The chain recombines TRBV19 with TRBJ1-5, with D possibly matching TRBD1 (6 bases). The CDR3 consists of 13 residues. The ends were cut back, 6 bases at V and 7 bases at J, with 13 bases in the middle. The germline V gene has CDR1 LNHDA and CDR2 SQIVND (reference sequence). DNA for the CDR3: TGTGCCAGTAGATTACAGGGTTTACAGCCCCAGCATTTT. This translates into CASRLQGLQPQHF.

In this sample, this clone turned up many times. The chain recombines TRBV29-1 with TRBJ1-5; no firm D call. Germline V CDR1 and CDR2: SQVTM, ANQGSEA. CDR3 length: 15 residues. V shed 6 bases and J shed 4 bases, with 19 bases lying between them. As DNA, the CDR3 is TGCAGCGTCGCCGACGGATTACTAGGGAATCAGCCCCAGCATTTT. Its translation: CSVADGLLGNQPQHF.

This clone appeared once. V gene TRBV11-2 combines with J gene TRBJ1-3, with D possibly being TRBD1 (5 bases). The V and J ends lost 4 bases and 0 bases respectively, with 13 bases between them. CDR3 length: 16 residues. Germline V gives CDR1 SGHAT, CDR2 FQNNGV. CDR3 in amino acids: CASSSRDSGSGNTIYF. In nucleotides, the CDR3 is TGTGCCAGCAGCTCCAGGGACTCCGGCTCTGGAAACACCATATATTTT.

The rearrangement links TRBV7-2 to TRBJ1-1; the D is unclear. Trimming took 3 bases from V and 0 from J, leaving 5 bases between them. Germline V gene lookup returns CDR1 SGHTA and CDR2 FQGNSA. The CDR3 length is 13 residues. In nucleotides, the CDR3 is TGTGCCAGCAGCTTGACGGTGAACACTGAAGCTTTCTTT. The encoded protein is CASSLTVNTEAFF.

The CDR3 region is CASSAGTQGGETQYF. The CDR3 DNA reads as TGCGCCAGCAGCGCCGGGACTCAAGGGGGAGAGACCCAGTACTTC. The V gene is TRBV5-1, the J gene TRBJ2-5; D is tentatively TRBD1 or TRBD2 (6 bases each). The germline CDR1 and CDR2 sequences are SGHRS and YFSETQ. This CDR3 comprises 15 residues. Trimming cost V 4 bases and J 4 bases, with 17 bases left between them.

This clone was seen only a few times. The J gene is TRBJ2-7, the V gene TRBV11-2; a weak D match, TRBD1 (5 bases). CDR3 length: 15 amino acids. Trimming removed 0 bases from V and 3 bases from J, with 12 bases in between. Germline CDR1 and CDR2: SGHAT and FQNNGV. This CDR3 is CASSLEGQPLYEQYF. The CDR3, as DNA: TGTGCCAGCAGCTTAGAGGGGCAGCCGCTCTACGAGCAGTACTTC.

This chain uses TRBV28 with TRBJ1-2, with D tentatively TRBD1 (6 bases). CDR3 length: 14 amino acids. Trimming shortened V by 6 bases and J by 4 bases, and 15 bases separated the two germline ends. The germline gives CDR1 MDHEN, CDR2 SYDVKM. CDR3 in amino acids: CASSPNRVPYGYTF. CDR3 coding DNA: TGTGCCAGCAGCCCCAACAGGGTTCCCTATGGCTACACCTTC.

The V and J genes are TRBV6-6 and TRBJ2-3; D unresolved. Germline values: CDR1 MNHNY, CDR2 SVGAGI (reference sequence). V gave up 6 bases and J gave up 2 bases, with 3 bases separating them. This CDR3 is built from 11 residues. CDR3 coding DNA: TGTGCCAGCAGCAACACAGATACGCAGTATTTT. Translation: CASSNTDTQYF.

The CDR3, as DNA: TGTGCCAGCAGCGCTACAGGGGTTCGGTCCTACGAGCAGTACTTC. Its protein is CASSATGVRSYEQYF. This chain joins TRBV2 and TRBJ2-7, with 7 bases lining up with TRBD1. CDR1 is SNHLY and CDR2 is FYNNEI in the germline V gene. The J segment lost 1 base and the V segment lost 6 bases, leaving 9 bases of the junction unmatched. The CDR3 has 15 amino acids.

The chain employs TRBV2 and TRBJ2-1, with 11 bases aligning to TRBD2. CDR1 is SNHLY, CDR2 FYNNEI, per germline. The V gene end was trimmed by 6 bases and the J gene end by 9 bases; junction bases not matched to a gene: 10. CDR3 length equals 15 residues. DNA of the CDR3: TGTGCCAGCAGGGTAACTGGACTAGCGGGCGCTGAGCAGTTCTTC. Translated: CASRVTGLAGAEQFF.

The CDR3 reads CASSGQGGNTIYF. The DNA for the CDR3 is TGCGCCAGCTCCGGACAGGGAGGAAACACCATATATTTT. The rearrangement links TRBV5-1 to TRBJ1-3, with TRBD1 identical over 8 bases. Trimming at V came to 7 bases and at J to 4 bases, leaving 4 bases not matched to a gene. Germline lookup yields CDR1 SGHRS and CDR2 YFSETQ. CDR3 length: 13 residues. Variable domain in full (rest from reference TRBV5-1 and TRBJ1-3): KAGVTQTPRYLIKTRGQQVTLSCSPISGHRSVSWYQQTPGQGLQFLFEYFSETQRNKGNFPGRFSGRQFSNSRSEMNVSTLELGDSALYLCASSGQGGNTIYFGEGSWLTVV.

The gene calls are TRBV29-1 and TRBJ2-3; TRBD2 matches at 9 bases. Germline trimming cut 4 bases from V and 14 bases from J; bases unmatched to any gene: 7. The CDR3 runs 11 residues. CDR1 is SQVTM and CDR2 is ANQGSEA in the germline V gene. The CDR3 DNA sequence: TGCAGCGTTGCCCCCGGCGGGAGGGGGTATTTT. The encoded protein is CSVAPGGRGYF.

V usage is TRBV28 and J usage is TRBJ2-5, with 8 nucleotides matching TRBD1. V was clipped by 4 bases and J by 10 bases; unmatched bases: 5. This CDR3 is built from 12 residues. Germline V CDR1 and CDR2: MDHEN, SYDVKM. CDR3 nucleotide sequence: TGTGCCAGCAGTTCACGGACAGGGAGCCAGTACTTC. This encodes CASSSRTGSQYF.